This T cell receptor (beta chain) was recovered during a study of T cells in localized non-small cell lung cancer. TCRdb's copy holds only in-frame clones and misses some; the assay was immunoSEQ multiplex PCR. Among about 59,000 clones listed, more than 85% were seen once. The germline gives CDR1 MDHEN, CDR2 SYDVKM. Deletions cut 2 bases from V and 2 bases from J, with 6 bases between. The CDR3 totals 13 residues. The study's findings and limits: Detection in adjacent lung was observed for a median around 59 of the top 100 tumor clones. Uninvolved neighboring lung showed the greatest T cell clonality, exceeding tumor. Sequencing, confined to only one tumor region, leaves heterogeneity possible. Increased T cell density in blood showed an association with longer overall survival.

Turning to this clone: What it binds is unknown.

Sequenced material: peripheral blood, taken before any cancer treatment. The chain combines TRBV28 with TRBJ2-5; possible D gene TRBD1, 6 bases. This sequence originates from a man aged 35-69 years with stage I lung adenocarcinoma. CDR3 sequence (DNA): TGTGCCAGCAGTTTAAGGGGGCAAGAGACCCAGTACTTC. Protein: CASSLRGQETQYF.